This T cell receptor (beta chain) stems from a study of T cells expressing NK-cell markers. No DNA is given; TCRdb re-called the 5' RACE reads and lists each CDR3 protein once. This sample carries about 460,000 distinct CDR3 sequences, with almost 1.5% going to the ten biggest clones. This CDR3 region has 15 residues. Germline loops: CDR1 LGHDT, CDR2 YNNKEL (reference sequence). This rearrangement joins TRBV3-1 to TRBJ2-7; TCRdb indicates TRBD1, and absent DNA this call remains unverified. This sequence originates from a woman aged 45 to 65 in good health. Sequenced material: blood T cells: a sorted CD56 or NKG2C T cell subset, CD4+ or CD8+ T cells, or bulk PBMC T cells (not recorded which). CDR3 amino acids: CASSQGGTVSYEQYF.